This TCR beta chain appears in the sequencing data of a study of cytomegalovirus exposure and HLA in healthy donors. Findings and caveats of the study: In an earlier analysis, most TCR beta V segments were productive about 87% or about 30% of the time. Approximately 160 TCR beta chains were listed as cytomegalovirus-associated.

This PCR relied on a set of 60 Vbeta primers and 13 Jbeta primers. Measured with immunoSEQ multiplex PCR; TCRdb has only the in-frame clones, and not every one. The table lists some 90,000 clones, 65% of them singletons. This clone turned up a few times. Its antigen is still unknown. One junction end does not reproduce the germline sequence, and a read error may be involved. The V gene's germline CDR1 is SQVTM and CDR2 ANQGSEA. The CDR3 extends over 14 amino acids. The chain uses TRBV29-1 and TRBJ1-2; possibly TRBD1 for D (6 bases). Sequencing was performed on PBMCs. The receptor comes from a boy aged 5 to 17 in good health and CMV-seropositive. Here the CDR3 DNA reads TGCAGCGCCCGGACAGCACTACCTAACTATGGCTACCCCTTC. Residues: CSARTALPNYGYPF.